A selection of T cell receptor beta chains follows, all from one sample in a study of blood T cell repertoires in COVID-19. Profiled with immunoSEQ multiplex PCR; TCRdb holds only in-frame clones, not every one. Seen here are over 400,000 clones, about nine tenths observed once, and the top ten hold about 1.5%. The sample taken for sequencing was peripheral blood. The receptor source for this set is a woman aged 25 to 45 with active or convalescent COVID-19. Both conserved end residues are part of each CDR3. A D gene is named only where the DNA matches it firmly. The size entry is marked missing in some rows and otherwise reads once, few, many or a size class.

TRBJ2-7 | NA | TRBV30 | TRBD2 | TGTGCCTGGAGCCCACCGCAAGGACTAGACTACGAGCAGTACTTC | CAWSPPQGLDYEQYF
TRBJ1-1 | NA | TRBV2 | TRBD1 | TGTGCCAGCAGCCGACAGGGGCCGGTCGAAGCTTTCTTT | CASSRQGPVEAFF
TRBJ1-6 | NA | TRBV5-8 | NA | TGTGCCAGCAGCTTGTGGGGGGGTACTAATTCACCCCTCCACTTT | CASSLWGGTNSPLHF
TRBJ1-2 | few | TRBV7-8 | NA | TGTGCCAGCAGCGCCGCTCTTGGGTCAACAGATGGCTACACCTTC | CASSAALGSTDGYTF
TRBJ2-5 | NA | TRBV3-1/TRBV3-2 | TRBD2 | TGTGCCAGCAGCCCCTTCCGGGAGGAGCCCCAAGAGACCCAGTACTTC | CASSPFREEPQETQYF
TRBJ2-7 | NA | TRBV4-2 | TRBD1 | TGTGCCAGCAGCCGTGACGGGGACAGGGGGCCCGAGCAGTACTTC | CASSRDGDRGPEQYF
TRBJ2-7 | NA | TRBV6-1 | TRBD1 | TGTGCCAGCAGTGAACAGACAGGGGGTAGGAACGAGCAGTACTTC | CASSEQTGGRNEQYF
TRBJ1-3 | NA | TRBV6-5 | NA | TGTGCCAGCAGTTACCGGTCGACAGTTGGAAACACCATATATTTT | CASSYRSTVGNTIYF
TRBJ2-5 | NA | TRBV15 | NA | TGTGCCACCAGCTGGGAACGAGGGGAGACCCAGTACTTC | CATSWERGETQYF
TRBJ2-5 | NA | TRBV6-2/TRBV6-3 | NA | TGTGCCAGCAGTTCGGGGGTTCGGCAAGAGACCCAGTACTTC | CASSSGVRQETQYF
TRBJ2-4 | NA | TRBV5-6 | TRBD1 | TGTGCCAGCAGCCTGGAGGGACAGGGGATGGGAAACATTCAGTACTTC | CASSLEGQGMGNIQYF
TRBJ1-1 | NA | TRBV11-3 | TRBD1 | TGTGCCAGCAGCTTGGCCCCAGGGGGCTCTGAAGCTTTCTTT | CASSLAPGGSEAFF
TRBJ1-2 | NA | TRBV6-5 | NA | TGTGCCAGCGGTACAGGGTGGGGCTACACCTTC | CASGTGWGYTF
TRBJ1-4 | NA | TRBV13 | NA | TGTGCCAGCGCAGGGCCAGCAGAAAAACTGTTTTTT | CASAGPAEKLFF
TRBJ1-2 | NA | TRBV18 | NA | TGTGCCAGCTCACTTGACAGAAACTATGGCTACACCTTC | CASSLDRNYGYTF
TRBJ1-1 | NA | TRBV12-3/TRBV12-4 | NA | TGTGCCAGCAGGAGGACAGCGAACACTGAAGCTTTCTTT | CASRRTANTEAFF
TRBJ1-4 | NA | TRBV18 | NA | TGTGCCAGCTCACCACCCCCGGGATTGAAACTGTTTTTT | CASSPPPGLKLFF
TRBJ2-5 | NA | TRBV7-2 | TRBD2 | TGTGCCAGCAGCTTAGGGGGACTAGCGGGAGAGACCCAGTACTTC | CASSLGGLAGETQYF
TRBJ2-7 | NA | TRBV6-5 | TRBD2 | TGTGCCAGCAACCCAGCGGGAGGGCCTATCTACGAGCAGTACTTC | CASNPAGGPIYEQYF
TRBJ1-5 | NA | TRBV3-1/TRBV3-2 | NA | TGTGCCAGCAGCCAAGGAGGGTCTCTACGGGGCAATCAGCCCCAGCATTTT | CASSQGGSLRGNQPQHF
TRBJ1-1 | NA | TRBV19 | NA | TGTGCCAGTAAGACACAGAACACTGAAGCTTTCTTT | CASKTQNTEAFF
TRBJ2-2 | NA | TRBV5-1 | TRBD1 | TGCGCCAGCAGCGCGGGACAGGGGGGCACCGGGGAGCTGTTTTTT | CASSAGQGGTGELFF
TRBJ1-1 | NA | TRBV28 | NA | TGTGCCAGCAGTTCCTCCCCCGACAGAGACAGATCCCGAGCTTTCTTT | CASSSSPDRDRSRAFF
TRBJ1-2 | NA | TRBV5-1 | TRBD1 | TGCGCCAGCAGCTTGAACCGACAGGGGGCTCATGGCTACACCTTC | CASSLNRQGAHGYTF